This T cell receptor beta chain emerged from a study of radiotherapy plus CTLA-4 blockade in lung cancer. Turning to the study itself: Objective responses emerged in about 20% of patients, and 25% to 40% attained disease control. General observations from the study: Subsequent to radiotherapy plus ipilimumab, tumor-derived TCR clones underwent expansion in blood. Early shifts in blood T cell clones, with interferon-beta, reportedly predicted response best.

As concerns this clone: Its specificity is not known.

CDR1 is SGHRS, CDR2 YFSETQ, per germline. This CDR3 region has 15 residues. V shed 1 base and J shed 2 bases, with 10 bases lying between them. Profiling relied on immunoSEQ multiplex PCR, and the TCRdb table lists in-frame clones only, not all of them. Here the sample spans tens of thousands of clones, 70% to 80% being singletons. The sample here was peripheral blood, taken from a patient treated with radiotherapy plus ipilimumab. J is TRBJ1-5 and V is TRBV5-1; no firm D call. The receptor comes from a human donor with non-small cell lung cancer who had stable disease on radiotherapy plus ipilimumab. The CDR3: CASSLSGSRNQPQHF. The CDR3, as DNA: TGCGCCAGCAGCTTGTCCGGGTCGCGCAATCAGCCCCAGCATTTT. The whole variable domain, remainder taken from reference TRBV5-1 and TRBJ1-5, is KAGVTQTPRYLIKTRGQQVTLSCSPISGHRSVSWYQQTPGQGLQFLFEYFSETQRNKGNFPGRFSGRQFSNSRSEMNVSTLELGDSALYLCASSLSGSRNQPQHFGDGTRLSIL.